These 8 T cell receptor beta chains were sequenced from one sample in a study of blood T cell repertoires in COVID-19. The assay was immunoSEQ multiplex PCR, and TCRdb's table has in-frame clones only and misses some. This sample carries around 200,000 clones, 87% of them seen once, and the ten largest clones take about 2.7%. Sequencing used peripheral blood. Receptor source: a middle-aged man with active or convalescent COVID-19.

The J gene is TRBJ2-7, the V gene TRBV7-2; tentative D call: TRBD1 (6 bases). Germline lookup yields CDR1 SGHTA and CDR2 FQGNSA. The CDR3 runs 15 residues. Trimming shortened V by 2 bases and J by 2 bases, and 13 bases separated the two germline ends. This chain's CDR3 is CASSLRGHGAYEQYF. DNA for the CDR3: TGTGCCAGCAGCTTACGGGGACATGGGGCCTACGAGCAGTACTTC.

The V and J genes are TRBV7-2 and TRBJ2-1; D uncertain. There are 13 residues in the CDR3. V lost 2 bases and J 5 bases, leaving 7 bases between the germline ends. Per the germline V gene, CDR1 is SGHTA and CDR2 is FQGNSA. CDR3 sequence (DNA): TGTGCCAGCAGCTTAATTTCCGACAATGAGCAGTTCTTC. Translated, it gives CASSLISDNEQFF.

CDR3 sequence: CASSLLFGELFF. The DNA of the CDR3 is TGTGCCAGCAGCTTATTATTCGGGGAGCTGTTTTTT. The chain links TRBV11-3 to TRBJ2-2; D gene ambiguous. Looked up from germline, CDR1 is SGHNT and CDR2 is YENEEA. The CDR3 runs to 12 residues. V was clipped by 2 bases and J by 7 bases, with 5 bases between them. The whole variable domain, filled in from reference TRBV11-3 and TRBJ2-2, reads EAGVVQSPRYKIIEKKQPVAFWCNPISGHNTLYWYLQNLGQGPELLIRYENEEAVDDSQLPKDRFSAERLKGVDSTLKIQPAELGDSAVYLCASSLLFGELFFGEGSRLTVL.

This clone appeared a single time. This chain connects TRBV7-8 to TRBJ1-2; D not certain. The CDR3 sequence is 15 residues long. Germline CDR1 is SGHVS and CDR2 is FQNEAQ. Trimming stripped 0 bases from V and 8 bases from J, with 16 bases between. The CDR3 is CASSLAAVGRGGYTF. The DNA for the CDR3 is TGTGCCAGCAGCTTAGCCGCGGTGGGCCGGGGAGGCTACACCTTC.

This rearrangement joins TRBV11-2 to TRBJ1-5, with D possibly TRBD1 on 6 matching bases. Trimming took off 6 bases at V and 1 base at J, with 10 bases between the two ends. Germline V lookup: CDR1 SGHAT, CDR2 FQNNGV. The CDR3 covers 14 residues. The CDR3 sequence is CASSSGESNQPQHF. The DNA for the CDR3 is TGTGCCAGCAGTTCAGGGGAGAGCAATCAGCCCCAGCATTTT.

Only a few counts were recorded for this clone. The chain recombines TRBV6-1 with TRBJ2-7, with 7 positions matching TRBD1. J gave up 3 bases and V 1 base, and 6 bases lay outside the gene matches. CDR1 is MNHNS, CDR2 SASEGT, per germline. CDR3 length: 15 amino acids. The CDR3 here is CASSEGTGSFYEQYF. As DNA, the CDR3 is TGTGCCAGCAGTGAAGGGACAGGAAGTTTCTACGAGCAGTACTTC.

In its sample, this clone was seen once. This sequence joins TRBV7-9 and TRBJ2-3, with D perhaps matching TRBD2 (5 bases). CDR3 length equals 16 residues. The germline V and J ends were trimmed by 4 bases and 7 bases, with 21 bases remaining between them. Germline CDR1 and CDR2: SEHNR and FQNEAQ (reference sequence). The CDR3 DNA is TGTGCCAGCAGCTCCGAAAGCGGCCGAGGGTTGAATACGCAGTATTTT. Its translation: CASSSESGRGLNTQYF.

CDR3 loop: CASSLTGQGSPSGNTIYF. In DNA form, the CDR3 reads TGCGCCAGCAGCCTAACCGGACAGGGTTCTCCCTCTGGAAACACCATATATTTT. The gene calls are TRBV5-1 and TRBJ1-3; TRBD1 matches at 8 bases. In germline, CDR1 is SGHRS, CDR2 YFSETQ. Trimming cost V 4 bases and J 0 bases; bases outside gene matches: 12. This CDR3 region has 18 residues.